The next 2 T cell receptor beta chains were all read from a single sample in a study of cytomegalovirus exposure and HLA in healthy donors. A multiplex PCR was run with 60 Vbeta primers and 13 Jbeta primers. TCRdb keeps only in-frame clones here, not all; method: immunoSEQ multiplex PCR. The sample has 100,000 to 150,000 clones; the top ten hold about 1.5%. Sequencing was done on a sample of PBMCs. These receptor sequences come from a woman in her 40s in good health and CMV-seropositive.

The gene calls are TRBV30 and TRBJ2-1; maybe TRBD2 (5 bases). Trimming removed 5 bases from V and 1 base from J, with 6 bases in between. CDR1 is GTSNPN and CDR2 is SVGIG in the germline V gene (reference sequence). This CDR3 comprises 12 residues. In DNA, the CDR3 is TGTGCCTGGGCGGGTTCCTACAATGAGCAGTTCTTC. Amino acid sequence: CAWAGSYNEQFF.

The V gene is TRBV28, the J gene TRBJ2-1; 8 nucleotides line up with TRBD1. The V gene end was trimmed by 6 bases and the J gene end by 6 bases; junction bases not matched to a gene: 10. The length of the CDR3 is 15 residues. Looked up from germline, CDR1 is MDHEN and CDR2 is SYDVKM. The chain's CDR3 is CASSSNSDRANEQFF. The CDR3 DNA sequence: TGTGCCAGCAGCTCTAATTCGGACAGGGCCAATGAGCAGTTCTTC. Based on the CDR3 plus reference TRBV28 and TRBJ2-1, the full variable domain is DVKVTQSSRYLVKRTGEKVFLECVQDMDHENMFWYRQDPGLGLRLIYFSYDVKMKEKGDIPEGYSVSREKKERFSLILESASTNQTSMYLCASSSNSDRANEQFFGPGTRLTVL.